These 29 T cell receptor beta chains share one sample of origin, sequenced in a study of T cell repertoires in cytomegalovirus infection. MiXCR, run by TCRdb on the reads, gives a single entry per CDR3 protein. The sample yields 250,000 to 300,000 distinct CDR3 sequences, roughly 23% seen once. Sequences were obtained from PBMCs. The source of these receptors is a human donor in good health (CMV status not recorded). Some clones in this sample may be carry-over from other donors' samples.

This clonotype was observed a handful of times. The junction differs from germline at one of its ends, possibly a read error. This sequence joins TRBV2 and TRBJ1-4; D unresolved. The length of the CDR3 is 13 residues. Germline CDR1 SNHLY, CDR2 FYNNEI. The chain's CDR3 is CANSFRLNEKLFF. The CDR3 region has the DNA TGTGCCAACAGTTTCCGTCTAAATGAAAAACTGTTTTTT.

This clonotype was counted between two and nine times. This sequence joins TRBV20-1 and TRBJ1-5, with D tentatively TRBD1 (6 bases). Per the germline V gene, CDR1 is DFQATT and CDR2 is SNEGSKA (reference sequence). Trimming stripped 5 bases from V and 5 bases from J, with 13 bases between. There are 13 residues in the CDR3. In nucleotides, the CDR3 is TGCAGTGCTTCCTATGGGGGCGATCAGCCCCAGCATTTT. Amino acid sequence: CSASYGGDQPQHF.

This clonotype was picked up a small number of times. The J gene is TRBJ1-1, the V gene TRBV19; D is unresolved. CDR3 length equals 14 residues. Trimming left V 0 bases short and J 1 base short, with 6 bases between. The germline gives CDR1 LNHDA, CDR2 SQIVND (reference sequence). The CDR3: CASSIDGSNTEAFF. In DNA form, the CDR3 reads TGTGCCAGTAGTATAGACGGATCGAACACTGAAGCTTTCTTT.

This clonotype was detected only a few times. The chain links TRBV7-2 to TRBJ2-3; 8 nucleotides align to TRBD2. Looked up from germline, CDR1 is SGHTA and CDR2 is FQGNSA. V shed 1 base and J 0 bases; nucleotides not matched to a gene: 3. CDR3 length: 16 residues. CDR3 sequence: CASSLGSGVSTDTQYF. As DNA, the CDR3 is TGTGCCAGCAGCTTAGGTAGCGGGGTTAGCACAGATACGCAGTATTTT.

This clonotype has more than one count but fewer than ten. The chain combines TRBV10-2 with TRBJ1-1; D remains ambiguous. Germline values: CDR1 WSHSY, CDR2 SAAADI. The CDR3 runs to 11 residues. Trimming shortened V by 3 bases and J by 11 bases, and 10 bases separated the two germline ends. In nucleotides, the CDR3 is TGCGCCAGCAGTGATTGGGATCGTGCTTTCTTT. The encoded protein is CASSDWDRAFF.

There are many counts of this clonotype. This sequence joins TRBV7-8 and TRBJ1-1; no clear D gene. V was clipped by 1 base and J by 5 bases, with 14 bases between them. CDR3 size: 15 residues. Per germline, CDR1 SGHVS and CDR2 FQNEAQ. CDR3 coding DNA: TGTGCCAGCAGCTTAGTGGGAGGGCCGGGAACTGAAGCTTTCTTT. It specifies CASSLVGGPGTEAFF. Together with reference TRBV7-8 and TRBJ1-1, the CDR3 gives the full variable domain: GAGVSQSPRYKVAKRGQDVALRCDPISGHVSLFWYQQALGQGPEFLTYFQNEAQLDKSGLPSDRFFAERPEGSVSTLKIQRTQQEDSAVYLCASSLVGGPGTEAFFGQGTRLTVV.

CDR3 sequence reads: CASGVGKNQPQHF. CDR3 bases: TGTGCCAGTGGAGTCGGAAAGAATCAGCCCCAGCATTTT. The J gene is TRBJ1-5, the V gene TRBV19, with D unclear. CDR3 length equals 13 residues. The V gene lost 8 bases and the J gene lost 4 bases, with 12 bases spanning the gap. Germline V gene data show CDR1 as LNHDA and CDR2 as SQIVND (reference sequence). Variable domain in full (rest from reference TRBV19 and TRBJ1-5): DGGITQSPKYLFRKEGQNVTLSCEQNLNHDAMYWYRQDPGQGLRLIYYSQIVNDFQKGDIAEGYSVSREKKESFPLTVTSAQKNPTAFYLCASGVGKNQPQHFGDGTRLSIL.

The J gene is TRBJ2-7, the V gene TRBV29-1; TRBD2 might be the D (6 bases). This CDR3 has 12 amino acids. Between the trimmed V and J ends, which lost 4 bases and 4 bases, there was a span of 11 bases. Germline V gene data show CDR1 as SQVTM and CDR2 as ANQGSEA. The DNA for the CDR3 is TGCAGCGTTGTTATGGGGAGGTACGAGCAGTACTTC. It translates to CSVVMGRYEQYF.

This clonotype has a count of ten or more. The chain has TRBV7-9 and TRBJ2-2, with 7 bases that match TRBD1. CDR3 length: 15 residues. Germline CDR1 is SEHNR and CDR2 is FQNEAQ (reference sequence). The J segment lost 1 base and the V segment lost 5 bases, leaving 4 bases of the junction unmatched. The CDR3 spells CASSPGTVNTGELFF. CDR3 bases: TGTGCCAGCAGCCCCGGGACAGTGAACACCGGGGAGCTGTTTTTT.

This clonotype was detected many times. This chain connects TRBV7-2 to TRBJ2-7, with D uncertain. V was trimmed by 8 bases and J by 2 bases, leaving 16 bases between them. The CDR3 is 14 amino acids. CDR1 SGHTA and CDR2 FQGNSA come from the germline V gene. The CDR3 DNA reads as TGTGCCAGCCGCCAGACCGGCCGAACCTACGAGCAGTACTTC. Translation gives CASRQTGRTYEQYF.

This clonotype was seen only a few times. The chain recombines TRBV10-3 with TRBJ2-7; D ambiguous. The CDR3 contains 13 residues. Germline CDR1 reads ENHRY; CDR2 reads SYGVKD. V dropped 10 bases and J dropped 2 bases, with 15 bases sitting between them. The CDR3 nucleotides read TGTGCCAGCTCCTCAAATCAGGCCTACGAGCAGTACTTC. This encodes CASSSNQAYEQYF.

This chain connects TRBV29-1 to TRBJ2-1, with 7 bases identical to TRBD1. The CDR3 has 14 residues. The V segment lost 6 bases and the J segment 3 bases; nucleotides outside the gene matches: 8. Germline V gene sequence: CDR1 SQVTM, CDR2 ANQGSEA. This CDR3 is CSVRASGGYNEQFF. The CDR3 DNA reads TGCAGCGTGCGTGCCTCAGGGGGCTACAATGAGCAGTTCTTC.

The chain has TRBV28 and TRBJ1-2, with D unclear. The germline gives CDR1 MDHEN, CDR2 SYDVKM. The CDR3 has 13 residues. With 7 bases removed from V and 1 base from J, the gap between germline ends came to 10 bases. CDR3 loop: CASTLAHNYGYTF. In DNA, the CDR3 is TGTGCCAGCACCTTAGCCCATAACTATGGCTACACCTTC.

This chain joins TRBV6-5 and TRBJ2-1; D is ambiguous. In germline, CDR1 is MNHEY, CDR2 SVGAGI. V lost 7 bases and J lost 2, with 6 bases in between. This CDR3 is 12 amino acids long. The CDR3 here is CASTGPYNEQFF. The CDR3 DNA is TGTGCCAGCACTGGACCCTACAATGAGCAGTTCTTC.

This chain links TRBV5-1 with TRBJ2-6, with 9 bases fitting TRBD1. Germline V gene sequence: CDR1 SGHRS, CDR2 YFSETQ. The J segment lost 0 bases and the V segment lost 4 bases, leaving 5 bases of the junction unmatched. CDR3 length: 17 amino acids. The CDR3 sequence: CASSATGGGSGANVLTF. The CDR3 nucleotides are TGCGCCAGCAGCGCGACAGGGGGTGGCTCTGGGGCCAACGTCCTGACTTTC.

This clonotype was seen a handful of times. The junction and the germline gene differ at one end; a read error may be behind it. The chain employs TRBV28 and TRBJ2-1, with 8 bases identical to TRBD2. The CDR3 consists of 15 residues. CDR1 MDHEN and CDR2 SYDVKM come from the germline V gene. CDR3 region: CACSTGLATFREQFF. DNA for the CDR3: TGTGCCTGCAGCACCGGACTAGCTACGTTCAGGGAGCAGTTCTTC.

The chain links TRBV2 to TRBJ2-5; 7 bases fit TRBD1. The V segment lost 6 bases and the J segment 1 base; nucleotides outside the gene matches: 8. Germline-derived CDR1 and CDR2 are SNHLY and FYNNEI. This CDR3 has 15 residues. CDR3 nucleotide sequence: TGTGCCAGCAGCGAGACCGGGACAGTCCAAGAGACCCAGTACTTC. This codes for CASSETGTVQETQYF.

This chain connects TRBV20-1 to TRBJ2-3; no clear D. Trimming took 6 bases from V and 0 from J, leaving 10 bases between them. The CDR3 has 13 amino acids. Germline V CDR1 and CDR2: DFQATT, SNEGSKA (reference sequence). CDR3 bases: TGCAGTGCATATACCTTTAGCACAGATACGCAGTATTTT. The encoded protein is CSAYTFSTDTQYF.

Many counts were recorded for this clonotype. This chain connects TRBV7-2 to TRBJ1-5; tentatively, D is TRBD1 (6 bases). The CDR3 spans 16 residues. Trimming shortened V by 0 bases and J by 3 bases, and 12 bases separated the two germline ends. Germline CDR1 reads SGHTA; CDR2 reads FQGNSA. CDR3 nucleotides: TGTGCCAGCAGCTTAGCGTCGGGGGCTTTCAATCAGCCCCAGCATTTT. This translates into CASSLASGAFNQPQHF.

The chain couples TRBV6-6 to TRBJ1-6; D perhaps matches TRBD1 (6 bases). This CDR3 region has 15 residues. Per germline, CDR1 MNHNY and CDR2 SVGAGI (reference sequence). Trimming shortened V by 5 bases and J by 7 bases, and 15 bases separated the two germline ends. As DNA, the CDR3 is TGTGCCAGCAGTGAGGAGGCAGGGGTGAATTCACCCCTCCACTTT. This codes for CASSEEAGVNSPLHF.

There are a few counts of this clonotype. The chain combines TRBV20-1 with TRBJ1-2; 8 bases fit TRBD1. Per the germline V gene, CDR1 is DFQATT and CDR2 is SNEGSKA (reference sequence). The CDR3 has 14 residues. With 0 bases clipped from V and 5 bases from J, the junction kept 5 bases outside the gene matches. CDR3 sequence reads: CSARDPGQAYGYTF. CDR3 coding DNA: TGCAGTGCTAGAGACCCGGGACAGGCGTATGGCTACACCTTC.

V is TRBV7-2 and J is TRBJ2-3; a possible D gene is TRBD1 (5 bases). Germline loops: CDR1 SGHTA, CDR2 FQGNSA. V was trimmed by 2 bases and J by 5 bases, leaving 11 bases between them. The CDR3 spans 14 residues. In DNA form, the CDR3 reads TGTGCCAGCAGCTTACGTGCAGGGATAGATACGCAGTATTTT. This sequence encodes CASSLRAGIDTQYF.

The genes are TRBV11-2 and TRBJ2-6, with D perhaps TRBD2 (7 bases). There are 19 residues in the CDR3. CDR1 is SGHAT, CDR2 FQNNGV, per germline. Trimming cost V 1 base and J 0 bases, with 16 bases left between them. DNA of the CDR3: TGTGCCAGCAGCTTAGGGAGGGGGGGGTCCTCCTCTGGGGCCAACGTCCTGACTTTC. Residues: CASSLGRGGSSSGANVLTF.

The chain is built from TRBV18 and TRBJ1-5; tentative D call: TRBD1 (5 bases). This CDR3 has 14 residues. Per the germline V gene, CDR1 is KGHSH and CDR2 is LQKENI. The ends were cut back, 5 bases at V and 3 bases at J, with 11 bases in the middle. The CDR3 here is CASSLTEDNQPQHF. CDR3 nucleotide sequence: TGTGCCAGCTCATTGACAGAGGACAATCAGCCCCAGCATTTT.

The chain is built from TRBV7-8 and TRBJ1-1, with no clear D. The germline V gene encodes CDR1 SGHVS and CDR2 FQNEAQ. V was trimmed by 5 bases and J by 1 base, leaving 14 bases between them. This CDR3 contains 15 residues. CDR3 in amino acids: CASSVTPRGNTEAFF. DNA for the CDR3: TGTGCCAGCAGCGTTACACCCCGGGGGAACACTGAAGCTTTCTTT.

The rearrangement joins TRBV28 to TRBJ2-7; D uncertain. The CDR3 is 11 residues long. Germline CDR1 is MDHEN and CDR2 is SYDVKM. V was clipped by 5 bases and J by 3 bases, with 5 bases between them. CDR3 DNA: TGTGCCAGCAGTGGGGTCTACGAGCAGTACTTC. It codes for CASSGVYEQYF.

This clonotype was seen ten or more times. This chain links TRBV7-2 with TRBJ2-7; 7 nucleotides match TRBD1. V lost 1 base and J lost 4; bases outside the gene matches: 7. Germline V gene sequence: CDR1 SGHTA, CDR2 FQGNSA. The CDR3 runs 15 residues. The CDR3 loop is CASSLGDSRLYEQYF. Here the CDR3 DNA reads TGTGCCAGCAGCTTAGGGGACAGTCGTCTTTACGAGCAGTACTTC.

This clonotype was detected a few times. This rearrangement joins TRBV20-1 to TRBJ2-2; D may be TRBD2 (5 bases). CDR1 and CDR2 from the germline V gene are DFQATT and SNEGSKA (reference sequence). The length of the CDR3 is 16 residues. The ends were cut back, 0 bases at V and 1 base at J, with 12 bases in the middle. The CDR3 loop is CSARDVNGKNTGELFF. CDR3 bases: TGCAGTGCTAGAGATGTTAACGGGAAGAACACCGGGGAGCTGTTTTTT.

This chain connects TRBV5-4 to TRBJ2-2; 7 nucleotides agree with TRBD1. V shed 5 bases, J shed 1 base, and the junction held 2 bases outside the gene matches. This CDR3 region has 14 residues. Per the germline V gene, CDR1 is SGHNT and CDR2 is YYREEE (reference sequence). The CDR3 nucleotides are TGTGCCAGCAGAGACAGGGAGAACACCGGGGAGCTGTTTTTT. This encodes CASRDRENTGELFF.